This TCR beta chain was sequenced during a study of siplizumab effects on memory and regulatory T cells. Cells from the mixed lymphocyte reaction underwent coculture for 6 days at 37 degrees C. Labelling of responder PBMCs was performed with CFSE and of stimulator PBMCs with Violet Dye, followed by mixing at 1:1. There are 13 residues in the CDR3. Trimming took off 3 bases at V and 2 bases at J, with 7 bases between the two ends. Germline assignment: CDR1 SGHTA and CDR2 FQGTGA. Study observations and caveats: Naive versus memory phenotype went unassigned for roughly 80-96% of proliferating CD4+ or CD8+ clones. Naive T cells appeared more diverse than memory cells and seemed to be major alloresponse contributors.

For every sample, some 10^5 TCR templates were assayed. Using immunoSEQ multiplex PCR, the repertoire was profiled, and TCRdb retains in-frame clones only, with some absent. The sample holds more than 12,000 clones, over 40% seen once. Worth noting for this clone: No antigen is known for it.

The clonotype was recovered from a human donor in good health; the cells came from an allogeneic mixed lymphocyte reaction. Some clones in this sample may be carry-over from other donors' samples. Specimen: CFSE-low (dividing) CD4+ T cells sorted from an allogeneic mixed lymphocyte reaction. V gene TRBV7-3 combines with J gene TRBJ1-1; D not resolved. CDR3 DNA: TGTGCCAGCAGCTTCGATACCAACACTGAAGCTTTCTTT. It encodes CASSFDTNTEAFF.